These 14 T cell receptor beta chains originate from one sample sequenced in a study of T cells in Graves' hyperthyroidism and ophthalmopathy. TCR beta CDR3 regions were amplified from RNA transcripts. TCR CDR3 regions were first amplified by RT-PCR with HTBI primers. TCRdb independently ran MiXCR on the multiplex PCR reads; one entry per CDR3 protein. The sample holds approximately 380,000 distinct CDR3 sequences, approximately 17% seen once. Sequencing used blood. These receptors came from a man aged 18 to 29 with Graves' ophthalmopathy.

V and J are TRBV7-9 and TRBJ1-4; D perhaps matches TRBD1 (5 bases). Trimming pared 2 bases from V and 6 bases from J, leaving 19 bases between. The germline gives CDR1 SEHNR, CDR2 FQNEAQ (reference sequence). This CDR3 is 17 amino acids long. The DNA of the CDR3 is TGTGCCAGCAGCTTATTCGGCGACAGCCTCCGGGATGAAAAACTGTTTTTT. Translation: CASSLFGDSLRDEKLFF.

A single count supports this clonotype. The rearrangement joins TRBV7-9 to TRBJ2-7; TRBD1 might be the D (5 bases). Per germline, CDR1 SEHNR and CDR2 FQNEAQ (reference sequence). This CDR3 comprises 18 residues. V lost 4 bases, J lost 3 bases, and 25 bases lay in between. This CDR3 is CASSSHRVNQKGYYEQYF. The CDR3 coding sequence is TGTGCCAGCAGCTCCCATAGAGTTAACCAAAAGGGGTACTACGAGCAGTACTTC.

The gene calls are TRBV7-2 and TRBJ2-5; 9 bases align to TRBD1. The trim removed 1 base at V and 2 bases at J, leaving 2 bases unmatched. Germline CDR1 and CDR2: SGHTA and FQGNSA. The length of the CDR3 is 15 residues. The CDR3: CASSLGDRDQETQYF. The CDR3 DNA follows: TGTGCCAGCAGCTTAGGGGACAGGGATCAAGAGACCCAGTACTTC.

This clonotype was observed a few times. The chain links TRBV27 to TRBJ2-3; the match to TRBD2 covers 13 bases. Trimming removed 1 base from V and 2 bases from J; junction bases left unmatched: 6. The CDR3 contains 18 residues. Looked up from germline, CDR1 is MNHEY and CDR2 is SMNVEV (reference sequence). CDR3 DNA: TGTGCCAGCAGTTTATTTACTAGCGGGGGGGCATTCACAGATACGCAGTATTTT. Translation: CASSLFTSGGAFTDTQYF.

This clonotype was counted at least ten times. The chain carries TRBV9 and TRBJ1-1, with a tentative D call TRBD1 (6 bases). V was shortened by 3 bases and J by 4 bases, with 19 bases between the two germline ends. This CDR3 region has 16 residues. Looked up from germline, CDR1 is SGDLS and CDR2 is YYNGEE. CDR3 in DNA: TGTGCCAGCAGCGCCCATCCAGGGGAGGGGAGCACTGAAGCTTTCTTT. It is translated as CASSAHPGEGSTEAFF.

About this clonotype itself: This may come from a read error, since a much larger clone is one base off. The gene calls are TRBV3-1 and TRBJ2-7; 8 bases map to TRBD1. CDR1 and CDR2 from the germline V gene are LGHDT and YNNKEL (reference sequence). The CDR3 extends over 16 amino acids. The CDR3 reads CVSSQVQGAASYEQYF. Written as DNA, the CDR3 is TGTGTCAGCAGCCAAGTCCAGGGGGCGGCCTCCTACGAGCAGTACTTC.

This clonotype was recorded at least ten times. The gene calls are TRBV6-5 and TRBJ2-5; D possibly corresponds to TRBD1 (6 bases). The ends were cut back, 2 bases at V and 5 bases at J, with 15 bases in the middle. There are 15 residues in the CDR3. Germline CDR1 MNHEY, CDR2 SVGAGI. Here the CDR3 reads CASSYPDRLRETQYF. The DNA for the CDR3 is TGTGCCAGCAGTTACCCCGACAGGTTGAGGGAGACCCAGTACTTC.

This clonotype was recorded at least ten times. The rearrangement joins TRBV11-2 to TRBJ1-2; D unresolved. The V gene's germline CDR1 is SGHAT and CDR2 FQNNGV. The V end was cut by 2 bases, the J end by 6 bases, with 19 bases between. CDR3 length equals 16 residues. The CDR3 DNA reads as TGTGCCAGCAGCTTATCGGGTGGCGTTCAGGAGGATGGCTACACCTTC. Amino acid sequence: CASSLSGGVQEDGYTF.

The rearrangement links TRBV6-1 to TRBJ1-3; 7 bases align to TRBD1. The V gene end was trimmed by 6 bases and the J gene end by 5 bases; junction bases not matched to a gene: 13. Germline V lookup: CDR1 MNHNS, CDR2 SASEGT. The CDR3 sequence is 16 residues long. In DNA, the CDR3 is TGTGCCAGCAGAGACCCCCCGGGACAGAGAAGAAACACCATATATTTT. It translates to CASRDPPGQRRNTIYF.

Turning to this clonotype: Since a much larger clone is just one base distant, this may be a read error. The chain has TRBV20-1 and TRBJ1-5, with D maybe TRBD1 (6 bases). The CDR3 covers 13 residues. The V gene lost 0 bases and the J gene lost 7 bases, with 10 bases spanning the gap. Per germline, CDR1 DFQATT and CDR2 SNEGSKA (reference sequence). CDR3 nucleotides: TGCAGTGCTAGAGACCCAGGGGAACAGCCCCAGCATTTT. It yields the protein CSARDPGEQPQHF.

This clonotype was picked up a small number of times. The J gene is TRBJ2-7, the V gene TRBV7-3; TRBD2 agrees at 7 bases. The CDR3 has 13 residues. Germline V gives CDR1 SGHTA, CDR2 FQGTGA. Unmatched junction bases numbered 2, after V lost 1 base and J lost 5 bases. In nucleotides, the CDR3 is TGTGCCAGCAGCTTAAAACGGGGGGACGAGCAGTACTTC. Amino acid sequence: CASSLKRGDEQYF.

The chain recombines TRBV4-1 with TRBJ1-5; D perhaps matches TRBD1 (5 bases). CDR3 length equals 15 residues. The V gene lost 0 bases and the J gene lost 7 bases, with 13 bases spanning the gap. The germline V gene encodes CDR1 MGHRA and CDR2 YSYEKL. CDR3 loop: CASSQDRLGRQPQHF. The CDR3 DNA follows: TGCGCCAGCAGCCAAGATCGACTGGGACGACAGCCCCAGCATTTT.

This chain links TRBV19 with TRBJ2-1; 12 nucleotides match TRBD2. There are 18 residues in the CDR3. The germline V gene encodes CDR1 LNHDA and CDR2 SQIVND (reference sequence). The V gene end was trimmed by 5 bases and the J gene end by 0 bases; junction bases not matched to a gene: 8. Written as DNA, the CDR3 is TGTGCCAGTAGTCCCCGTAGGACTAGCGGGGACTCCTACAATGAGCAGTTCTTC. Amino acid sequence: CASSPRRTSGDSYNEQFF. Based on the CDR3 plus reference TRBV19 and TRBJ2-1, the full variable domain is DGGITQSPKYLFRKEGQNVTLSCEQNLNHDAMYWYRQDPGQGLRLIYYSQIVNDFQKGDIAEGYSVSREKKESFPLTVTSAQKNPTAFYLCASSPRRTSGDSYNEQFFGPGTRLTVL.

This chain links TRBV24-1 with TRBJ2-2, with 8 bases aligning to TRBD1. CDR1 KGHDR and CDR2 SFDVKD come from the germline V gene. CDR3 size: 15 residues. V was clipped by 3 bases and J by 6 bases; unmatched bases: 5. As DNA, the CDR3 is TGTGCCACCAGTGATCCGGGACAGGCGGCCGGGGAGCTGTTTTTT. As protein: CATSDPGQAAGELFF.